The T cell receptor beta chain under discussion was sequenced for a study of T cells after yellow fever vaccination (dated by TCRdb to the late 2010s). About the full investigation: Libraries from fractions with low cell numbers were prepared with the SMART-Seq v4 Ultra Low Input RNA kit. To track T-cell clones before and after primary and booster YFV17D yellow fever vaccination, bulk TCR alpha and beta repertoires were sequenced longitudinally. Two healthy male donors made up the cohort, one aged 18 to 30 years and the other aged 30 to 39 years. Blood was collected at multiple timepoints before and after primary and secondary immunization, and bulk PBMC replicates and cell subsets were isolated.

Summary of the overall study and its limitations: Computational filtering was required because FACS-sorted repertoires could contain abundant contaminating clonotypes from the bulk population. A small share of clonotypes occurred in both CD4 and CD8 compartments, likely arising from convergent recombination. Compared with the primary T-cell response, the secondary T-cell response was faster but weaker, reaching its peak on day 5 rather than on day 15. Because the study included only a couple of donors, the extent to which the findings can be generalized is limited. After the booster, most clones that had expanded after primary vaccination were detected again (nearly 98% of CD4 and 70% to 90% of CD8), suggesting broad maintenance of memory.

Sequencing was carried out with an Illumina NovaSeq 6000. TCR cDNA was made using 5'RACE template switching, a step that added a universal primer site and unique molecular identifiers. Priming for cDNA synthesis came from both the TCR alpha and TCR beta constant segments. Library amplification involved two PCR steps, and the second step added sample barcodes and sequencing adapters. Libraries were sequenced on Illumina HiSeq 2500 (2x100 bp) or NovaSeq (2x150 bp). On the study's bioinformatics: MIGEC was used to demultiplex reads and collapse the reads into UMI consensus sequences, and MiXCR was used for V(D)J alignment. Using edgeR on replicate PBMC samples, clonotypes were called vaccine-responding if FDR was below 0.01 and the log2 fold change was above 5 up to day 15. Each bulk clonotype received a CD4 or CD8 identity based on whether the sequenced CD4 or CD8 repertoire contained that clonotype at higher abundance. TCRdb reprocessing: public reads trimmed at Q25 with fastp, clones called with MiXCR, in-frame beta chains kept. Each record represents a unique CDR3 protein, reported with the most common genes and DNA among its rows. The V and J calls, along with clone size, are taken from TCRdb and not from the paper's own processing. For this sample the table gives approximately 150,000 distinct CDR3 sequences, of which around 9% were detected only once. In total, the top ten clones hold under 40% of the sample.

Turning to this clonotype: Its antigen is currently not known. No clone much larger than this one lies a single base away; base qualities are absent.

As encoded in the germline V gene (reference sequence), CDR1 is SEHNR while CDR2 is FQNEAQ. The CDR3 numbers 16 residues from cysteine through phenylalanine. CDR3 DNA only is kept here, 48 bases in frame from base 1. V drops 5 bases and J drops 1 base, leaving 16 bases in between. Taken with the paper, the label for treatment or condition translates to: live attenuated yellow fever vaccine strain. PBMCs were isolated from peripheral blood using a standard Ficoll-Paque protocol. Dynabeads CD4 and CD8 positive selection kits were used to isolate CD4 and CD8 T-cell fractions. TriZol was used to extract RNA from bulk PBMCs, from CD4 and CD8 fractions, and from dextramer-positive and dextramer-negative fractions.

This sequence originates from a young man who received the YFV17D yellow fever vaccine. This sample comprised CD8+ T cells sorted from PBMCs, obtained 45 days after the yellow fever booster vaccination. The V and J genes are TRBV7-9 and TRBJ2-3, with TRBD2 as a weak D call on 7 bases. The DNA sequence is TGTGCCAGCAGCATGATTTGGGGGGGCGGCACAGATACGCAGTATTTT. Its translation is CASSMIWGGGTDTQYF.